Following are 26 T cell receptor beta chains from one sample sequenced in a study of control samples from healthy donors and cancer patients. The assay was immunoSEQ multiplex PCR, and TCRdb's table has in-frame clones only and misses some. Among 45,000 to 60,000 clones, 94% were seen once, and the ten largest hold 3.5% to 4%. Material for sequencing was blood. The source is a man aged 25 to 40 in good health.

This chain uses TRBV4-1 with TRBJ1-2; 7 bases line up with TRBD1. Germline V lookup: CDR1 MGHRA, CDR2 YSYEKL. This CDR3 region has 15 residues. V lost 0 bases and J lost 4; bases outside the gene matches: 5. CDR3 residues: CASSQDLGGGYGYTF. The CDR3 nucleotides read TGCGCCAGCAGCCAAGATCTAGGGGGCGGCTATGGCTACACCTTC.

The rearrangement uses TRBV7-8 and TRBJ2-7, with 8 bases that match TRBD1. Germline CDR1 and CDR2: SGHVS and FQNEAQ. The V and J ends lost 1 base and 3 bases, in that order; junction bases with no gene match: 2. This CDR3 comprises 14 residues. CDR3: CASSLGTGFYEQYF. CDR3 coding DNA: TGTGCCAGCAGCTTAGGGACAGGGTTCTACGAGCAGTACTTC.

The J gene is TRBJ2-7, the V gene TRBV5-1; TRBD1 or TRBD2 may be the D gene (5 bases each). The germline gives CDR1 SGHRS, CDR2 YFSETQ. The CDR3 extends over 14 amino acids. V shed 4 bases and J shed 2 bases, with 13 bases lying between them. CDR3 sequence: CASSPRQRAYEQYF. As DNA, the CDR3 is TGCGCCAGCAGCCCTCGACAGAGGGCCTACGAGCAGTACTTC.

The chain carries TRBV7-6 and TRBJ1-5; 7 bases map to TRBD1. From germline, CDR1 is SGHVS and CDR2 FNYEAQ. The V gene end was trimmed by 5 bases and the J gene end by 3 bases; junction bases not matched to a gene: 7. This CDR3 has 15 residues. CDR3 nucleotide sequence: TGTGCCAGCAGCCGTGGGACAGTTGACAATCAGCCCCAGCATTTT. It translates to CASSRGTVDNQPQHF.

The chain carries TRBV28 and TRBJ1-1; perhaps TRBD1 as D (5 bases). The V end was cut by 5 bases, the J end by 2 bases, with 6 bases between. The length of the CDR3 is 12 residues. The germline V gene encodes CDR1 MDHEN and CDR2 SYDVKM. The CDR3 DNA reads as TGTGCCAGCAGTAGGGGTAACACTGAAGCTTTCTTT. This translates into CASSRGNTEAFF.

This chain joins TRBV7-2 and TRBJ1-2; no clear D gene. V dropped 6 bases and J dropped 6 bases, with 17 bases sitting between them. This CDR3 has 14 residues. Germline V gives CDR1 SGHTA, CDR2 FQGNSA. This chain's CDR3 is CASSSPARDHGYTF. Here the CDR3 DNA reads TGTGCCAGCAGTTCCCCGGCCCGCGACCATGGCTACACCTTC. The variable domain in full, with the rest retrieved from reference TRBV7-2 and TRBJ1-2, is GAGVSQSPSNKVTEKGKDVELRCDPISGHTALYWYRQSLGQGLEFLIYFQGNSAPDKSGLPSDRFSAERTGGSVSTLTIQRTQQEDSAVYLCASSSPARDHGYTFGSGTRLTVV.

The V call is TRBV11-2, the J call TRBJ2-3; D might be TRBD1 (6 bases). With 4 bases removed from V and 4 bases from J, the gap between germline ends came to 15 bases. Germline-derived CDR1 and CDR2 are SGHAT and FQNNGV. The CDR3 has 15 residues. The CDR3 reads CASSSPQGPPDTQYF. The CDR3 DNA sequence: TGTGCCAGCAGCTCGCCGCAGGGGCCTCCAGATACGCAGTATTTT.

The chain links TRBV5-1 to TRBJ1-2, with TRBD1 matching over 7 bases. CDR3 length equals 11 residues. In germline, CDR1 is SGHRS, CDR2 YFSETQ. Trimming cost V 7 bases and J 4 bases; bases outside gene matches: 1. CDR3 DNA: TGCGCCAGCGGGGACAGCTATGGCTACACCTTC. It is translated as CASGDSYGYTF.

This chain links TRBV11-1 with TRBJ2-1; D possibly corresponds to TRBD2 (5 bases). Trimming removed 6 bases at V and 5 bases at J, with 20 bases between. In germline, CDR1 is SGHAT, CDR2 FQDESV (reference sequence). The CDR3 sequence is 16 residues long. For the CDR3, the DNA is TGTGCCAGCAGGAGGAGAGGACGGACTGGGGACAATGAGCAGTTCTTC. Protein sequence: CASRRRGRTGDNEQFF.

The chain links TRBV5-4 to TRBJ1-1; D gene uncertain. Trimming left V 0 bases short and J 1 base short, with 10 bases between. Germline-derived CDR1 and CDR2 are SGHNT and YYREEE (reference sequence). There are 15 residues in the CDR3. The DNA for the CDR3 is TGTGCCAGCAGCTTGGGAGCGACACAGAACACTGAAGCTTTCTTT. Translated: CASSLGATQNTEAFF.

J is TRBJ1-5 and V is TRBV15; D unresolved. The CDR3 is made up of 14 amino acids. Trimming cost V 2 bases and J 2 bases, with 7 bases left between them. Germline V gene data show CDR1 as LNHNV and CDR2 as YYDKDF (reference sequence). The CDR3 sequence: CATSRLWGNQPQHF. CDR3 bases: TGTGCCACCAGCAGACTATGGGGCAATCAGCCCCAGCATTTT.

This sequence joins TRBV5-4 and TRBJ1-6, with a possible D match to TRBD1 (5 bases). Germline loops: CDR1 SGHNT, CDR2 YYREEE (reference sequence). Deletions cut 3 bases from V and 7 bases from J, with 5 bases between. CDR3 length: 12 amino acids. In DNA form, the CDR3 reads TGTGCCAGCAGCTGGGGGAATTCACCCCTCCACTTT. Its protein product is CASSWGNSPLHF.

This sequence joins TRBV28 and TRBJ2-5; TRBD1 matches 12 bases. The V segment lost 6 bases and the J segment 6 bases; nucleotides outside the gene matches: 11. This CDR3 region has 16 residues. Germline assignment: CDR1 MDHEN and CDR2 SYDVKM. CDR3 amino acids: CASSRNTGTGGKTQYF. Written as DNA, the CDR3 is TGTGCCAGCAGCCGGAATACCGGGACAGGGGGCAAGACCCAGTACTTC.

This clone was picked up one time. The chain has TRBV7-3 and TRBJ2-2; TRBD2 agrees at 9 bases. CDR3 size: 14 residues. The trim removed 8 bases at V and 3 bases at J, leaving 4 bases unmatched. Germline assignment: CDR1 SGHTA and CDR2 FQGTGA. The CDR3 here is CASSSGIDTGELFF. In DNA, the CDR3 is TGTGCCAGCTCTAGCGGGATTGACACCGGGGAGCTGTTTTTT.

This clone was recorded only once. As DNA, the CDR3 is TGTGCCAGCAGTTTAGGTGGGGGACGGGGAAAGACCCAGTACTTC. This codes for CASSLGGGRGKTQYF. The chain is built from TRBV27 and TRBJ2-5; D possibly uses TRBD1 or TRBD2 (5 bases each). V lost 2 bases to trimming and J lost 6 bases, with 16 bases between them. Germline values: CDR1 MNHEY, CDR2 SMNVEV (reference sequence). The CDR3 sequence is 15 residues long.

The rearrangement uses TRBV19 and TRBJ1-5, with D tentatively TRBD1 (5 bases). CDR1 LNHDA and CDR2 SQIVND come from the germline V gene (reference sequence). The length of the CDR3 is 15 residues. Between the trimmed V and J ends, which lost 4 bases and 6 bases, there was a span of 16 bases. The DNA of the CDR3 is TGTGCCAGTAGTACCGAAAGGGGATGGGGTCAGCCCCAGCATTTT. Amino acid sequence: CASSTERGWGQPQHF.

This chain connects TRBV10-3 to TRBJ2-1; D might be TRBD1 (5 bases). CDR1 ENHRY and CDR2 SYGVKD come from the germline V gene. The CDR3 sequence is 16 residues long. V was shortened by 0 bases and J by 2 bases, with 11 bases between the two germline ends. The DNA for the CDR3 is TGTGCCATCAGTGAGTCGAGAGACAGTCCCTACAATGAGCAGTTCTTC. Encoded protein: CAISESRDSPYNEQFF.

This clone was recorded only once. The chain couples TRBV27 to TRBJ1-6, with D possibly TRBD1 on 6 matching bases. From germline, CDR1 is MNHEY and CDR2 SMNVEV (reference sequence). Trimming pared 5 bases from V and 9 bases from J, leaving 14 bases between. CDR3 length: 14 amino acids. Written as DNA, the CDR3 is TGTGCCAGCAGTCTCCTCGGGGGGCGTTCACCCCTCCACTTT. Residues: CASSLLGGRSPLHF.

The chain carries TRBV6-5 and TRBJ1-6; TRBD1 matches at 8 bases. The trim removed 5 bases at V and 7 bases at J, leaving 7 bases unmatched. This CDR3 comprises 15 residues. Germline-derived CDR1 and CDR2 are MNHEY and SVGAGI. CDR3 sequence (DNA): TGTGCCAGCAGTACAGACAGGGGTGGGAATTCACCCCTCCACTTT. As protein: CASSTDRGGNSPLHF.

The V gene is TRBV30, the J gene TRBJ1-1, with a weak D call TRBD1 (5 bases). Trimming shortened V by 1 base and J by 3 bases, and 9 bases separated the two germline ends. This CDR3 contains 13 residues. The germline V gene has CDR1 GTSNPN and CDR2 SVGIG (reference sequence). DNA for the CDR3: TGTGCCTGGAGTGGGGGGGGAGACACTGAAGCTTTCTTT. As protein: CAWSGGGDTEAFF.

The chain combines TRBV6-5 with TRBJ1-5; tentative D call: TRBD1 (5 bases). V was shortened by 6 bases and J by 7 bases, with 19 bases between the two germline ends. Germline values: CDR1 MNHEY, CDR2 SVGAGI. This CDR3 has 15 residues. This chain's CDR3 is CASRPRPGRGQPQHF. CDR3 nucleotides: TGTGCCAGCAGGCCACGACCTGGGAGGGGCCAGCCCCAGCATTTT.

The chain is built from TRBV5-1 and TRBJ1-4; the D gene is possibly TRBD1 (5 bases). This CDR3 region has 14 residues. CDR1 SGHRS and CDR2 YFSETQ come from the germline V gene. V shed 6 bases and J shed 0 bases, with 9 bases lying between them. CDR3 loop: CASMGDSTNEKLFF. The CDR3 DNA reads TGCGCCAGCATGGGGGATTCAACTAATGAAAAACTGTTTTTT. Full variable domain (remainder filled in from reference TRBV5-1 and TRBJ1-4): KAGVTQTPRYLIKTRGQQVTLSCSPISGHRSVSWYQQTPGQGLQFLFEYFSETQRNKGNFPGRFSGRQFSNSRSEMNVSTLELGDSALYLCASMGDSTNEKLFFGSGTQLSVL.

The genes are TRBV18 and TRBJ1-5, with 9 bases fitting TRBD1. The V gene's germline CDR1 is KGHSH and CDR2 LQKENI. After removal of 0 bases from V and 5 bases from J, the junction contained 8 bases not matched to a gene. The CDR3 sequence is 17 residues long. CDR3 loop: CASSPPGQGVYHQPQHF. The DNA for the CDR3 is TGTGCCAGCTCACCACCGGGACAGGGAGTGTATCATCAGCCCCAGCATTTT.

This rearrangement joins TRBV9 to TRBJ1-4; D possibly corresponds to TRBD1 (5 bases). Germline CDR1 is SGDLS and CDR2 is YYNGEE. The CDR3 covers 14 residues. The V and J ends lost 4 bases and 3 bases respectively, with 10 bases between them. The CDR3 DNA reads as TGTGCCAGCAGCCCGGGGGACTCTAATGAAAAACTGTTTTTT. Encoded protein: CASSPGDSNEKLFF.

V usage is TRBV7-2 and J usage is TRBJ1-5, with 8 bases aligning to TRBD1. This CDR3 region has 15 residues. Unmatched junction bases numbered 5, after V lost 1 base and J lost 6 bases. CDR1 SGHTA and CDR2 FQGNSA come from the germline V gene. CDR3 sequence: CASSLDRGNSQPQHF. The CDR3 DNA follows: TGTGCCAGCAGCTTAGACAGGGGGAACAGTCAGCCCCAGCATTTT.

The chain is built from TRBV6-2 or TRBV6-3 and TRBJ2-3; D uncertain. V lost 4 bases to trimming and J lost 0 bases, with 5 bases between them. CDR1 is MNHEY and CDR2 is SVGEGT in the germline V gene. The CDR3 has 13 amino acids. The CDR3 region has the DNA TGTGCCAGCAGTTCGGACAGCACAGATACGCAGTATTTT. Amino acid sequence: CASSSDSTDTQYF.